This T cell receptor beta chain was captured by sequencing in a study of TIL therapy for anti-PD-1-resistant metastatic lung cancer. The CDR3 has 13 amino acids. The ends were cut back, 0 bases at V and 2 bases at J, with 5 bases in the middle. Germline loops: CDR1 SNHLY, CDR2 FYNNEI. Sequencing used immunoSEQ v3. Profiled with immunoSEQ multiplex PCR; TCRdb holds only in-frame clones, not every one. The sample has 55,000 to 65,000 clones; around 67% are singletons. Indicated time point: pre-treatment sample, taken before nivolumab and TIL therapy. Patients were adults with stage 4 NSCLC. This rearrangement joins TRBV2 to TRBJ2-7; D gene unclear. This TCR was recovered from a person aged 25 to 85 with non-small cell lung cancer. This material consisted of blood, taken at baseline. The CDR3 coding sequence is TGTGCCAGCAGTGAAGCGATACCCTACGAGCAGTACTTC. Translation: CASSEAIPYEQYF.